This T cell receptor (beta chain) came from a study of blood T cell repertoires in COVID-19 (TCRdb year 2020). General notes on the study: Samples covering the acute and convalescent phases of COVID-19 were provided by collaborators in the United States, Italy and Spain. HLA class I and class II types, where available, came from metadata supplied by the sample provider rather than from assay-based typing. A de-identified subject ID, COVID-19 status, age in years and sex were almost always included in the sample metadata. The material from the prospective study consisted of cDNA or gDNA derived from T cells, B-cell-depleted T cells, or PBMCs. The dataset comprised deeply sampled blood TCRbeta repertoires from subjects exposed to, actively infected with, or recovered from COVID-19. The samples were drawn from two sources: the first 160 participants of the ongoing ImmuneRACE study, and 1,000 to 1,500 subjects contributed by 6 global collaborators. A freely available public database, intended as a resource for researchers studying the immune response to SARS-CoV-2, is where the repertoires were released.

Whole blood was collected in K2EDTA tubes by collaborating institutions according to the institutions' own protocols. For TCRbeta analysis, collaborators shipped samples in one of three forms: frozen whole blood, isolated PBMCs, or DNA extracted from either of those sample types. The germline V gene supplies CDR1 MDHEN and CDR2 SYDVKM. The CDR3, from cysteine to phenylalanine, totals 16 residues. Of the read, only the CDR3 DNA is kept; its 48 bases are in frame from base 1. V and J are trimmed by 11 bases and 8 bases, and the gene matches miss 18 bases of the junction. The paper as a whole reports these results and caveats: How much clinical and demographic metadata was included differed by source and by participant, and the metadata was provided uncurated.

Details on this clone: It lacks a known antigen. No clone much larger than this one lies a single base away; base qualities are absent.

The immunoSEQ Assay, a bias-controlled multiplex PCR, was used to amplify TCRbeta CDR3 regions from genomic DNA. As for the original processing: Nucleated cell counts per sample were estimated from amplification of reference gene primers within the assay. To quantify the absolute abundance of each unique TCRbeta CDR3 rearrangement, sequence reads were collapsed and filtered. Productive Simpson clonality was computed per sample as the square root of Simpson's diversity index over productive rearrangements. TCRdb took over this immuneACCESS table, retaining in-frame rearrangements with V and J assigned. Such tables are incomplete; in checked studies, under half of the missing clones stem from an unresolved V gene, and the remainder is unexplained. The V and J calls and clone size are taken from that table; D and trimming were inferred from the DNA. This sample gives some 25,000 clones in total; around 87% of them show up just once. The top ten constitute roughly 12% of the sample.

The receptor chain draws on TRBV28 and TRBJ1-6; TRBD1 lines up with 7 middle nucleotides. Input material: peripheral blood. The sequence derives from a man aged 70-80 years with acute or convalescent COVID-19. In nucleotides, the sequence is TGTGCCTACAGCAGATCCGTCCCAGGGACAGATTCACCCCTCCACTTT. The encoded protein is CAYSRSVPGTDSPLHF.